The clone carrying this T cell receptor beta chain occurred many times. This entry is derived from a study of T cells in Graves' hyperthyroidism and ophthalmopathy. The CDR3 is made up of 14 amino acids. Germline V CDR1 and CDR2: SGHRS, YFSETQ. V shed 5 bases and J shed 3 bases, with 15 bases lying between them. The hyperthyroidism patients had all been newly diagnosed, and their disease duration was under 2 months. Their ages ranged from 18 to 65 years. TCR beta CDR3 sequences were amplified from RNA transcripts. During a first-round RT-PCR of the TCR CDR3, the HTBI primer set was used. TCRdb redid the calling of the multiplex PCR reads with MiXCR, one entry per CDR3 protein. The data hold approximately 400,000 distinct CDR3 sequences, with approximately 14% observed a single time.

This sequence originates from a woman aged 18-30 years with Graves' hyperthyroidism that later progressed to Graves' ophthalmopathy. Source material: blood. The chain combines TRBV5-1 with TRBJ2-7, with D tentatively TRBD1 (6 bases). The CDR3 coding sequence is TGCGCCAGCAGTCCCACAGGGAACTTCTACGAGCAGTACTTC. Encoded protein: CASSPTGNFYEQYF.